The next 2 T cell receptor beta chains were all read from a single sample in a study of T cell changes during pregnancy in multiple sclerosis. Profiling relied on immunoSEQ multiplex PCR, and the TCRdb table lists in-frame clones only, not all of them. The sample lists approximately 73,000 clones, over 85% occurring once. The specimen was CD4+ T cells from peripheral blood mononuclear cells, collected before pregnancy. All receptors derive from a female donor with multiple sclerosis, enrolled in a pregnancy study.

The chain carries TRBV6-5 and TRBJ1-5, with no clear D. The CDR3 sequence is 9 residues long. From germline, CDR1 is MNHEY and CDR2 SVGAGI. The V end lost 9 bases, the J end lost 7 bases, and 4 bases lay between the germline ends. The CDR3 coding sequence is TGTGCCAGAGCACAGCCCCAGCATTTT. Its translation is CARAQPQHF.

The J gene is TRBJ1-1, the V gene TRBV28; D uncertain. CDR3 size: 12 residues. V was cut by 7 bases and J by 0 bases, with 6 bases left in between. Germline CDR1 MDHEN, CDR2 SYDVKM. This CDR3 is CASKELNTEAFF. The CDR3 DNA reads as TGTGCCAGCAAAGAGCTGAACACTGAAGCTTTCTTT.